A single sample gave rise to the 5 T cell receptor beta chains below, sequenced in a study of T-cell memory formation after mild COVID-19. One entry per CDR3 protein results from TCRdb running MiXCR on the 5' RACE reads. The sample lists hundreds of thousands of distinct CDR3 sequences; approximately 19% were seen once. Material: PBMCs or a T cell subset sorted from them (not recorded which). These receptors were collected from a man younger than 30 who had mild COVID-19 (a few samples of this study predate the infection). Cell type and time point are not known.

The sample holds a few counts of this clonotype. CDR3 region: CASSQALADQPQHF. CDR3 DNA: TGTGCCAGCAGCCAAGCCTTGGCGGATCAGCCCCAGCATTTT. The rearrangement uses TRBV3-1 and TRBJ1-5; the D is unclear. Germline CDR1 reads LGHDT; CDR2 reads YNNKEL (reference sequence). The CDR3 runs 14 residues. V was pared by 1 base and J by 5 bases, with 9 bases between.

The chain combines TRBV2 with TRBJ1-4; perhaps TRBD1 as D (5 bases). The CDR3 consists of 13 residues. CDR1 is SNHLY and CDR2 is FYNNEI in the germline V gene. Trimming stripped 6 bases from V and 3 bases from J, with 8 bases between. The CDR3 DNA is TGTGCCAGCAGGAGGGGAGCTAATGAAAAACTGTTTTTT. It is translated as CASRRGANEKLFF.

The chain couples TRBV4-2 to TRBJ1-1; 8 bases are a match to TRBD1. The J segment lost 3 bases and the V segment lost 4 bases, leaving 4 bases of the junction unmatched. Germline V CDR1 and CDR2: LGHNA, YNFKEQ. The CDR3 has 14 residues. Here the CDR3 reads CASSPATGDTEAFF. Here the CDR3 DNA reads TGTGCCAGCAGCCCCGCGACAGGGGACACTGAAGCTTTCTTT.

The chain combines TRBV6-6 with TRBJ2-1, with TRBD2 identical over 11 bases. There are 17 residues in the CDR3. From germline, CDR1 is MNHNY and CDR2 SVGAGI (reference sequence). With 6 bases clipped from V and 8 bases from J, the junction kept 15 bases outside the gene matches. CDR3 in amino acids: CASSRQTSGAIHDEQFF. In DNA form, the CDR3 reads TGTGCCAGCAGCCGCCAGACTAGCGGGGCTATCCACGATGAGCAGTTCTTC.

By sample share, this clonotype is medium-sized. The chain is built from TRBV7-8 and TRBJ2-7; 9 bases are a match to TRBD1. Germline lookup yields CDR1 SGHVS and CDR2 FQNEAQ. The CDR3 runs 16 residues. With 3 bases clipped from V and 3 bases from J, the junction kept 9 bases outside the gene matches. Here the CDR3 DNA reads TGTGCCAGCAGCTTGAGCTCCGGGACAGGGAACTACGAGCAGTACTTC. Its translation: CASSLSSGTGNYEQYF.